This T cell receptor beta chain was recorded in a study of T cells in localized non-small cell lung cancer. This CDR3 spans 14 amino acids. Trimming stripped 7 bases from V and 6 bases from J, with 21 bases between. Germline V gene data show CDR1 as SQVTM and CDR2 as ANQGSEA. General observations from the study: Appearing in adjacent lung were a median roughly 57 of the top 100 tumor clones. Uninvolved adjacent lung had the highest recorded T cell clonality, with tumor below it. Increased T cell density in blood showed an association with longer overall survival. Owing to sequencing of a solitary tumor region, heterogeneity cannot be discounted.

The table came from immunoSEQ multiplex PCR; TCRdb's copy has only in-frame clones and leaves some out. The data show some 2,500 clones, with approximately 30% seen just once and less than 8% held by the top ten. On this clone itself: What it binds is not known.

The chain employs TRBV29-1 and TRBJ1-1; D might be TRBD1 (6 bases). The source was lung tumor tissue, collected before any cancer treatment. The clonotype originates from a man aged 40-75 years with stage II squamous cell lung carcinoma. Written as DNA, the CDR3 is TGCAGCGCTACAATCGGGGGGCTTATCGCTGAAGCTTTCTTT. This translates into CSATIGGLIAEAFF.